What follows describes a single T cell receptor (beta chain). CDR3 length equals 13 residues. CDR1 and CDR2 (germline): MDHEN, SYDVKM. J lost 8 bases, V lost 6 bases, and 9 bases had no gene match. The data were produced by immunoSEQ multiplex PCR, yet TCRdb's version contains in-frame clones alone and is incomplete. Here the sample spans 29,000 or so clones, around 90% being singletons. This record belongs to a study of PD-1 blockade in classical Hodgkin lymphoma. The sample's time point: newly diagnosed, previously untreated cHL patient sample. The study purified CD4+ T cells from thawed PBMCs using magnetic negative selection.

The sequenced sample consisted of CD4+ T cells from blood. The receptor was isolated from a human donor with classical Hodgkin lymphoma. The gene calls are TRBV28 and TRBJ1-2, with 7 bases aligning to TRBD1. The CDR3 DNA is TGTGCCAGCAGCTCGACCGGGACAGAAGGCTACACCTTC. Amino acid sequence: CASSSTGTEGYTF.